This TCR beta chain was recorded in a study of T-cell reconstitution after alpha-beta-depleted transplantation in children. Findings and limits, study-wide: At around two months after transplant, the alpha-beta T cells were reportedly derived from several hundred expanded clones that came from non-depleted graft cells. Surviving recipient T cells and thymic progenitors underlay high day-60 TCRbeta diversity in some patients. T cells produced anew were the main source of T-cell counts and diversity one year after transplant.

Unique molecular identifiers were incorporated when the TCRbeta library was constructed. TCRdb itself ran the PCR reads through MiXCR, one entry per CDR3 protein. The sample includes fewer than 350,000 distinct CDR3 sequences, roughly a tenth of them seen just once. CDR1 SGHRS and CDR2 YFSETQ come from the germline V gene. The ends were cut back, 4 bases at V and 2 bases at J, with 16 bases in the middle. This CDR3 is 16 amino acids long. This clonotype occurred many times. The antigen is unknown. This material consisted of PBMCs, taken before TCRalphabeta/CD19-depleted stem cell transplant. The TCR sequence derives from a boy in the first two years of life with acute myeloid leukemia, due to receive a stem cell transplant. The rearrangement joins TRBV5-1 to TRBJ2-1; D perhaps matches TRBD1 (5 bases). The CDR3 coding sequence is TGCGCCAGCAGCGCGGCGCTCAGGGCTGCCTACAATGAGCAGTTCTTC. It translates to CASSAALRAAYNEQFF.